This T cell receptor beta chain was captured in a study of control samples from healthy donors and cancer patients. The assay was immunoSEQ multiplex PCR, and TCRdb's table has in-frame clones only and misses some. The sample lists fewer than 200,000 clones, just over 85% occurring once. The germline V and J ends were trimmed by 6 bases and 0 bases, with 11 bases remaining between them. This CDR3 has 14 amino acids. Germline CDR1 reads WSHSY; CDR2 reads SAAADI. The sequenced sample consisted of blood. The sequence came from a woman between 25 and 40 years old in good health. The chain combines TRBV10-2 with TRBJ1-2, with D unclear. DNA for the CDR3: TGCGCCAGCAGGGACCTCCAGACTAACTATGGCTACACCTTC. Its protein is CASRDLQTNYGYTF.